These 32 T cell receptor beta chains originate from one sample sequenced in a study of CD8 T cells in ankylosing spondylitis. TCRdb recomputed calls from the 5' RACE reads with MiXCR, one row per CDR3 protein. The data show about 89,000 distinct CDR3 sequences, around 26% seen once. Sequencing was carried out using blood, either unsorted or a sorted T cell fraction (not recorded which). Receptor source: a male donor with ankylosing spondylitis or in good health (not recorded which).

The sample holds a few counts of this clonotype. The chain is built from TRBV6-5 and TRBJ1-1, with D tentatively TRBD1 (5 bases). CDR1 and CDR2 from the germline V gene are MNHEY and SVGAGI. The CDR3 totals 14 residues. Trimming removed 1 base from V and 1 base from J, with 7 bases in between. In nucleotides, the CDR3 is TGTGCCAGCAGTTACTGGGGCCAGAACACTGAAGCTTTCTTT. Protein: CASSYWGQNTEAFF.

The chain carries TRBV29-1 and TRBJ1-1; maybe TRBD1 (5 bases). CDR1 SQVTM and CDR2 ANQGSEA come from the germline V gene. This CDR3 has 12 residues. The CDR3 DNA is TGCAGTGCCCCAGCAGGGATTACTGAAGCTTTCTTT. It encodes CSAPAGITEAFF.

The rearrangement links TRBV3-1 to TRBJ2-3, with 7 bases fitting TRBD1. The J segment lost 2 bases and the V segment lost 0 bases, leaving 5 bases of the junction unmatched. This CDR3 is built from 16 residues. Germline CDR1 and CDR2: LGHDT and YNNKEL (reference sequence). The CDR3 nucleotides read TGTGCCAGCAGCCAAGATAAGGGGGCCCCCACAGATACGCAGTATTTT. This sequence encodes CASSQDKGAPTDTQYF.

V is TRBV2 and J is TRBJ2-3; 8 bases are shared with TRBD2. This CDR3 is 13 amino acids long. Trimming removed 7 bases from V and 3 bases from J; junction bases left unmatched: 3. CDR1 is SNHLY, CDR2 FYNNEI, per germline. The CDR3 DNA follows: TGTGCCAGCACCGGGGGGGCGACAGATACGCAGTATTTT. The encoded protein is CASTGGATDTQYF.

The CDR3 region is CSAEGQGFTGELFF. The CDR3 DNA is TGCAGTGCTGAGGGACAGGGGTTCACCGGGGAGCTGTTTTTT. This chain links TRBV20-1 with TRBJ2-2; 10 nucleotides agree with TRBD1. The CDR3 has 14 amino acids. Trimming took 5 bases from V and 4 from J; bases not matched to a gene: 4. Germline V CDR1 and CDR2: DFQATT, SNEGSKA (reference sequence).

This clonotype occurred many times. The chain has TRBV15 and TRBJ2-3; 9 bases match TRBD2. CDR3 length: 16 residues. V lost 0 bases to trimming and J lost 7 bases; unmatched junction nucleotides: 8. The germline V gene encodes CDR1 LNHNV and CDR2 YYDKDF (reference sequence). The CDR3 DNA sequence: TGTGCCACCAGCAGAGAATACGGTCTAGCGGGATATACGCAGTATTTT. It encodes CATSREYGLAGYTQYF.

This clonotype occurred a few times. This CDR3 reads CASSPGAAQSGEQFF. The CDR3 nucleotides are TGTGCCAGCTCACCAGGGGCAGCCCAAAGTGGGGAGCAGTTCTTC. V gene TRBV18 combines with J gene TRBJ2-1; possibly TRBD1 for D (5 bases). The CDR3 length is 15 residues. Per germline, CDR1 KGHSH and CDR2 LQKENI. The ends were cut back, 2 bases at V and 10 bases at J, with 18 bases in the middle.

The chain combines TRBV11-2 with TRBJ1-1; the D gene is possibly TRBD1 (6 bases). Germline CDR1 is SGHAT and CDR2 is FQNNGV. The germline V and J ends were trimmed by 2 bases and 4 bases, with 11 bases remaining between them. This CDR3 is built from 14 residues. The CDR3 is CASSLSGEGTEAFF. The CDR3 DNA reads TGTGCCAGCAGCTTATCAGGGGAGGGCACTGAAGCTTTCTTT.

The chain employs TRBV25-1 and TRBJ2-3, with 9 bases that match TRBD2. V shed 6 bases and J 4 bases; nucleotides not matched to a gene: 11. Germline assignment: CDR1 MGHDK and CDR2 SYGVNS. CDR3 length: 16 residues. The CDR3 DNA sequence: TGTGCCAGCAGCGGTCTGGGCGGGAGGGTCTCAGATACGCAGTATTTT. Its protein is CASSGLGGRVSDTQYF.

This clonotype was detected a few times. The chain has TRBV7-9 and TRBJ1-4; 11 bases match TRBD1. V gave up 5 bases and J gave up 8 bases; unmatched junction bases: 4. Looked up from germline, CDR1 is SEHNR and CDR2 is FQNEAQ (reference sequence). The CDR3 has 14 residues. In DNA, the CDR3 is TGTGCCAGCAGCCTGGGACAGGGGGAGGAAAAACTGTTTTTT. Translating it yields CASSLGQGEEKLFF. Full variable domain (missing parts from reference TRBV7-9 and TRBJ1-4): DTGVSQNPRHKITKRGQNVTFRCDPISEHNRLYWYRQTLGQGPEFLTYFQNEAQLEKSRLLSDRFSAERPKGSFSTLEIQRTEQGDSAMYLCASSLGQGEEKLFFGSGTQLSVL.

V usage is TRBV7-9 and J usage is TRBJ2-3; 12 nucleotides align to TRBD2. Germline-derived CDR1 and CDR2 are SEHNR and FQNEAQ (reference sequence). This CDR3 spans 16 amino acids. V shed 6 bases, J shed 5 bases, and the junction held 9 bases outside the gene matches. The CDR3: CASSQTSGRRLDTQYF. For the CDR3, the DNA is TGTGCCAGCAGTCAGACTAGCGGGAGACGGTTAGATACGCAGTATTTT.

The chain couples TRBV7-9 to TRBJ1-1; TRBD1 matches 7 bases. Germline V gene sequence: CDR1 SEHNR, CDR2 FQNEAQ (reference sequence). The CDR3 covers 13 residues. V was pared by 5 bases and J by 4 bases, with 4 bases of the junction left unmatched. This CDR3 reads CASSPQGGTEAFF. For the CDR3, the DNA is TGTGCCAGCAGCCCGCAGGGGGGCACTGAAGCTTTCTTT.

The V and J genes are TRBV7-8 and TRBJ1-1, with D hard to call. The CDR3 runs 14 residues. V was pared by 1 base and J by 0 bases, with 6 bases between. Germline V lookup: CDR1 SGHVS, CDR2 FQNEAQ. DNA of the CDR3: TGTGCCAGCAGCTTAGTCTTTTTGAACACTGAAGCTTTCTTT. Translating gives CASSLVFLNTEAFF. The full variable domain, its missing parts supplied by reference TRBV7-8 and TRBJ1-1, is GAGVSQSPRYKVAKRGQDVALRCDPISGHVSLFWYQQALGQGPEFLTYFQNEAQLDKSGLPSDRFFAERPEGSVSTLKIQRTQQEDSAVYLCASSLVFLNTEAFFGQGTRLTVV.

The chain carries TRBV18 and TRBJ2-7; D not certain. This CDR3 contains 12 residues. Germline loops: CDR1 KGHSH, CDR2 LQKENI. Trimming shortened V by 0 bases and J by 6 bases, and 6 bases separated the two germline ends. In nucleotides, the CDR3 is TGTGCCAGCTCACCACCCTCGCGCGAGCAGTACTTC. Amino acid sequence: CASSPPSREQYF.

The rearrangement links TRBV18 to TRBJ1-3; 7 bases are a match to TRBD1. Germline V CDR1 and CDR2: KGHSH, LQKENI. The CDR3 is 15 amino acids. The trim removed 4 bases at V and 4 bases at J, leaving 7 bases unmatched. CDR3: CASSHGTADGNTIYF. As DNA, the CDR3 is TGTGCCAGCTCACACGGGACAGCCGACGGAAACACCATATATTTT.

This clonotype occurred many times. This rearrangement joins TRBV6-1 to TRBJ2-1; maybe TRBD1 (6 bases). Looked up from germline, CDR1 is MNHNS and CDR2 is SASEGT. V lost 10 bases and J 7 bases, leaving 17 bases between the germline ends. This CDR3 has 13 residues. The CDR3 nucleotides read TGTGCCATACGTCGGACAGCTTCTAATGAGCAGTTCTTC. It translates to CAIRRTASNEQFF.

V is TRBV28 and J is TRBJ1-5, with TRBD1 matching 11 bases. Germline lookup yields CDR1 MDHEN and CDR2 SYDVKM. The V and J ends lost 5 bases and 5 bases, in that order; junction bases with no gene match: 8. The length of the CDR3 is 16 residues. CDR3 protein: CASSRTGGGSDQPQHF. DNA for the CDR3: TGTGCCAGCAGTAGGACAGGGGGCGGAAGCGATCAGCCCCAGCATTTT. Full variable domain (outside the CDR3, taken from reference TRBV28 and TRBJ1-5): DVKVTQSSRYLVKRTGEKVFLECVQDMDHENMFWYRQDPGLGLRLIYFSYDVKMKEKGDIPEGYSVSREKKERFSLILESASTNQTSMYLCASSRTGGGSDQPQHFGDGTRLSIL.

V is TRBV20-1 and J is TRBJ2-1; 8 bases match TRBD2. Germline V gene lookup returns CDR1 DFQATT and CDR2 SNEGSKA (reference sequence). This CDR3 spans 13 amino acids. V shed 6 bases, J shed 7 bases, and the junction held 8 bases outside the gene matches. In nucleotides, the CDR3 is TGCAGTGCAACGACCCGACTAGCGAATGAGCAGTTCTTC. Protein: CSATTRLANEQFF.

This clonotype was detected a few times. The chain links TRBV4-2 to TRBJ2-1; 7 bases agree with TRBD2. This CDR3 is 15 amino acids long. In germline, CDR1 is LGHNA, CDR2 YNFKEQ. V trimming: 1 base; J trimming: 4 bases; junction bases outside the gene matches: 4. This CDR3 is CASSQGEGGYNEQFF. The CDR3 DNA is TGTGCCAGCAGCCAAGGGGAGGGTGGGTACAATGAGCAGTTCTTC.

The rearrangement links TRBV7-6 to TRBJ2-6; no reliable D call. V was pared by 4 bases and J by 0 bases, with 4 bases between. The CDR3 covers 14 residues. The germline gives CDR1 SGHVS, CDR2 FNYEAQ. The CDR3 region has the DNA TGTGCCAGCAGCTGGAGCTCTGGGGCCAACGTCCTGACTTTC. Protein sequence: CASSWSSGANVLTF.

The CDR3 spells CSASLGQSNEKLFF. The DNA for the CDR3 is TGCAGTGCTAGTCTAGGCCAGAGTAATGAAAAACTGTTTTTT. The V gene is TRBV20-1, the J gene TRBJ1-4, with D uncertain. CDR3 length: 14 residues. Looked up from germline, CDR1 is DFQATT and CDR2 is SNEGSKA (reference sequence). V lost 3 bases and J lost 4, with 12 bases in between.

This clonotype came up a few times. The genes are TRBV5-4 and TRBJ2-1; TRBD2 aligns across 7 bases. Germline loops: CDR1 SGHNT, CDR2 YYREEE (reference sequence). CDR3 length: 19 amino acids. Unmatched junction bases numbered 20, after V lost 3 bases and J lost 5 bases. CDR3 protein: CASSSAGSEQRGHHNEQFF. For the CDR3, the DNA is TGTGCCAGCAGCTCCGCAGGATCAGAGCAGCGGGGCCACCACAATGAGCAGTTCTTC.

The chain couples TRBV9 to TRBJ2-4; TRBD2 is a possible D gene (5 bases). The CDR3 is made up of 15 amino acids. V dropped 4 bases and J dropped 0 bases, with 11 bases sitting between them. Germline V gene sequence: CDR1 SGDLS, CDR2 YYNGEE. In DNA, the CDR3 is TGTGCCAGCAGCCAACTAGGGTTAGCCAAAAACATTCAGTACTTC. Its protein is CASSQLGLAKNIQYF.

The chain employs TRBV19 and TRBJ2-7; D may correspond to TRBD1 or TRBD2 (7 bases each). V dropped 4 bases and J dropped 3 bases, with 16 bases sitting between them. Germline V gene sequence: CDR1 LNHDA, CDR2 SQIVND (reference sequence). The CDR3 has 15 amino acids. The CDR3 DNA follows: TGTGCCAGTAGTAAGAGGGGGCGGGAGAACTACGAGCAGTACTTC. It encodes CASSKRGRENYEQYF.

The chain links TRBV11-2 to TRBJ2-1; D gene unclear. Germline assignment: CDR1 SGHAT and CDR2 FQNNGV. The CDR3 contains 13 residues. The V and J ends lost 0 bases and 7 bases respectively, with 7 bases between them. The CDR3 here is CASSLDQENEQFF. In nucleotides, the CDR3 is TGTGCCAGCAGCTTAGATCAGGAGAATGAGCAGTTCTTC.

This chain joins TRBV2 and TRBJ1-2, with no clear D. Per germline, CDR1 SNHLY and CDR2 FYNNEI. The CDR3 is 11 residues long. The V gene lost 0 bases and the J gene lost 7 bases, with 3 bases spanning the gap. Written as DNA, the CDR3 is TGTGCCAGCAGTGAAGCCATTGGCTACACCTTC. Its protein product is CASSEAIGYTF.

There are a few counts of this clonotype. The chain couples TRBV20-1 to TRBJ2-5, with 8 positions matching TRBD2. This CDR3 comprises 13 residues. Germline lookup yields CDR1 DFQATT and CDR2 SNEGSKA (reference sequence). V shed 6 bases, J shed 5 bases, and the junction held 8 bases outside the gene matches. Written as DNA, the CDR3 is TGCAGTGCGCACGGGGGGGGTCGGGAGACCCAGTACTTC. Its translation: CSAHGGGRETQYF.

As for this clonotype: A read error may account for a junction end that differs from germline. This chain uses TRBV27 with TRBJ2-3; D remains unclear. Germline-derived CDR1 and CDR2 are MNHEY and SMNVEV (reference sequence). The CDR3 totals 15 residues. For the CDR3, the DNA is TGTGCCAGCAGTCAACCAGCATGGTTAAAAGATACGCAGTATTTC. Translated, it gives CASSQPAWLKDTQYF.

The J gene is TRBJ1-1, the V gene TRBV15, with D possibly TRBD1 on 5 matching bases. The CDR3 is 17 amino acids. Germline V gene data show CDR1 as LNHNV and CDR2 as YYDKDF (reference sequence). Trimming took 1 base from V and 1 from J, leaving 16 bases between them. The CDR3 loop is CATSRVRGFEQNTEAFF. In DNA form, the CDR3 reads TGTGCCACCAGCAGAGTGCGGGGGTTCGAGCAGAACACTGAAGCTTTCTTT.

This clonotype showed up just a few times. This sequence joins TRBV20-1 and TRBJ2-1; TRBD2 agrees at 12 bases. J was trimmed by 5 bases and V by 2 bases; bases with no gene match: 10. Germline CDR1 reads DFQATT; CDR2 reads SNEGSKA (reference sequence). This CDR3 spans 17 amino acids. The CDR3 sequence: CSARTLDLAGGNNEQFF. In nucleotides, the CDR3 is TGCAGTGCTAGAACGCTAGACCTAGCGGGAGGGAACAATGAGCAGTTCTTC.

The table lists this clonotype with a few counts. This chain connects TRBV28 to TRBJ2-3; D is perhaps TRBD2 (5 bases). V was trimmed by 4 bases and J by 2 bases, leaving 19 bases between them. The CDR3 length is 17 residues. Germline CDR1 and CDR2: MDHEN and SYDVKM. CDR3 nucleotides: TGTGCCAGCAGTTCCCGCTGGGGTAGCGAGACCACAGATACGCAGTATTTT. Encoded protein: CASSSRWGSETTDTQYF.

This clonotype was observed many times. The chain recombines TRBV7-2 with TRBJ1-4, with 11 bases matching TRBD1. Germline V gene sequence: CDR1 SGHTA, CDR2 FQGNSA. The length of the CDR3 is 22 residues. Germline trimming cut 3 bases from V and 3 bases from J; bases unmatched to any gene: 21. The CDR3 bases are TGTGCCAGCAGCTTTCCGAGGACAGGGGGCTTCGCTGACTCCGAAGCTAATGAAAAACTGTTTTTT. Residues: CASSFPRTGGFADSEANEKLFF.